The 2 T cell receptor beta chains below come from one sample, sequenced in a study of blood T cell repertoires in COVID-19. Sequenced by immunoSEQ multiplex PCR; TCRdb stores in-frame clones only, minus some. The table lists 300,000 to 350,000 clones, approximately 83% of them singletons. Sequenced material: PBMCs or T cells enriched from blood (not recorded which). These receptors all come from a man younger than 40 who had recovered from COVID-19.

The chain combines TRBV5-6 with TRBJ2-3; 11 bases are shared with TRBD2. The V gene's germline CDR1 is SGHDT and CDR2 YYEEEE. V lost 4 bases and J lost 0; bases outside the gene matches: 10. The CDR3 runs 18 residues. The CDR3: CASSVLAGAFISTDTQYF. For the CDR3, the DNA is TGTGCCAGCAGCGTACTAGCGGGGGCATTTATAAGCACAGATACGCAGTATTTT.

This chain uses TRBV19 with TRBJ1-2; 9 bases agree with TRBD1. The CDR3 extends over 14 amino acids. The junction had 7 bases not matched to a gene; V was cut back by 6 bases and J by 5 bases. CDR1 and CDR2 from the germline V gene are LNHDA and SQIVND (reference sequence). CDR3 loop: CASRTPGQGYGYTF. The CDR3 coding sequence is TGTGCCAGTAGGACGCCGGGACAGGGTTATGGCTACACCTTC.